These 18 T cell receptor beta chains were all obtained from the same sample, sequenced in a study of radiotherapy plus CTLA-4 blockade in lung cancer (dated by TCRdb to between 2017 and 2018). Library prep was done by the immunoSEQ multiplex PCR assay. TCRdb re-hosts the immuneACCESS table, in-frame sequences only. Its copies lack some clones; in the studies checked, an unresolved V gene accounts for under half of them, and the cause for the rest is not known. The sample table holds 75,000 to 95,000 clones, of which 72% were seen once. About 14% of the sample is in the top ten clones. Sample: peripheral blood, taken from a patient treated with radiotherapy plus ipilimumab. These receptors all come from a human donor with non-small cell lung cancer that progressed on radiotherapy plus ipilimumab.

The chain is built from TRBV6-1 and TRBJ1-5, with D uncertain. Trimming took off 1 base at V and 4 bases at J, with 5 bases between the two ends. Germline V gene lookup returns CDR1 MNHNS and CDR2 SASEGT. The CDR3 runs 13 residues. In DNA, the CDR3 is TGTGCCAGCAGTGAAGTTAGGAATCAGCCCCAGCATTTT. This encodes CASSEVRNQPQHF.

This clone was recorded only once. The chain links TRBV9 to TRBJ2-5, with D uncertain. Germline loops: CDR1 SGDLS, CDR2 YYNGEE. Trimming took off 0 bases at V and 1 base at J, with 10 bases between the two ends. The CDR3 consists of 15 residues. Here the CDR3 reads CASSVASNGQETQYF. CDR3 bases: TGTGCCAGCAGCGTAGCTTCCAACGGCCAAGAGACCCAGTACTTC.

The CDR3 coding sequence is TGTGCCAGCAGCGCCGGGACATCCTCCTACGAGCAGTACTTC. This gives the protein CASSAGTSSYEQYF. The gene calls are TRBV7-6 and TRBJ2-7, with D perhaps matching TRBD1 (6 bases). Germline-derived CDR1 and CDR2 are SGHVS and FNYEAQ. The CDR3 sequence is 14 residues long. Trimming cost V 5 bases and J 0 bases, with 11 bases left between them. Using reference TRBV7-6 and TRBJ2-7 for the parts outside the CDR3, the full variable domain is GAGVSQSPRYKVTKRGQDVALRCDPISGHVSLYWYRQALGQGPEFLTYFNYEAQQDKSGLPNDRFSAERPEGSISTLTIQRTEQRDSAMYRCASSAGTSSYEQYFGPGTRLTVT.

This clone was seen only once. This chain connects TRBV5-5 to TRBJ1-1; D might be TRBD1 (6 bases). CDR3 size: 16 residues. The V end was cut by 3 bases, the J end by 2 bases, with 17 bases between. The germline V gene has CDR1 SGHKS and CDR2 YYEKEE (reference sequence). The CDR3 sequence: CASSYPGAGANTEAFF. The CDR3 bases are TGTGCCAGCAGCTACCCTGGGGCAGGGGCCAACACTGAAGCTTTCTTT.

The rearrangement links TRBV4-1 to TRBJ1-2; a weak D match, TRBD1 (5 bases). In germline, CDR1 is MGHRA, CDR2 YSYEKL. Deletions cut 4 bases from V and 1 base from J, with 13 bases between. CDR3 length equals 15 residues. CDR3 protein: CASSPGEGHNYGYTF. CDR3 nucleotide sequence: TGCGCCAGCAGCCCGGGGGAGGGGCATAACTATGGCTACACCTTC.

V usage is TRBV9 and J usage is TRBJ1-5; the match to TRBD1 covers 8 bases. The CDR3 spans 15 residues. V lost 3 bases, J lost 5 bases, and 7 bases stayed unmatched. The germline gives CDR1 SGDLS, CDR2 YYNGEE. CDR3 in DNA: TGTGCCAGCAGCGCCCACGGGACAGGTGATCAGCCCCAGCATTTT. Its translation: CASSAHGTGDQPQHF. The entire variable domain, with the rest obtained from reference TRBV9 and TRBJ1-5, is as follows: DSGVTQTPKHLITATGQRVTLRCSPRSGDLSVYWYQQSLDQGLQFLIQYYNGEERAKGNILERFSAQQFPDLHSELNLSSLELGDSALYFCASSAHGTGDQPQHFGDGTRLSIL.

The sample holds a few counts of this clone. This chain joins TRBV7-2 and TRBJ1-6, with a possible D match to TRBD1 (5 bases). The ends were cut back, 4 bases at V and 10 bases at J, with 8 bases in the middle. CDR1 and CDR2 from the germline V gene are SGHTA and FQGNSA. The CDR3 sequence is 12 residues long. The CDR3, as DNA: TGTGCCAGCAGCTGGGGGGGGTCACCCCTCCACTTT. It translates to CASSWGGSPLHF.

Concerning this clone: Its ends do not fully match the called genes, so a read error is possible. This chain connects TRBV7-9 to TRBJ1-2; D ambiguous. CDR3 length: 17 residues. Germline CDR1 reads SEHNR; CDR2 reads FQNEAQ (reference sequence). CDR3 DNA: TGTGCCAGCAACTTAGCGCCTGGCAGGATATCTAACTATGGCTACACCTTC. Translated, it gives CASNLAPGRISNYGYTF.

The chain recombines TRBV14 with TRBJ1-4; no reliable D call. The CDR3 contains 11 residues. The germline CDR1 and CDR2 sequences are SGHDN and FVKESK. Trimming stripped 2 bases from V and 8 bases from J, with 3 bases between. The CDR3 coding sequence is TGTGCCAGCAGCCAATACGAAAAACTGTTTTTT. This codes for CASSQYEKLFF.

CDR3 loop: CASSLGSGPQETQYF. The CDR3 DNA reads as TGTGCCAGCAGCCTGGGGTCGGGCCCCCAAGAGACCCAGTACTTC. The chain links TRBV7-3 to TRBJ2-5, with D unresolved. Germline V gene data show CDR1 as SGHTA and CDR2 as FQGTGA. Trimming took 5 bases from V and 1 from J, leaving 14 bases between them. The CDR3 spans 15 residues.

The CDR3 bases are TGTGCCAGCAGCCACGCGGGGACAGGGCTTGGAAACACCATATATTTT. Its protein product is CASSHAGTGLGNTIYF. The V gene is TRBV7-8, the J gene TRBJ1-3; 9 nucleotides line up with TRBD1. The junction had 8 bases not matched to a gene; V was cut back by 5 bases and J by 3 bases. The CDR3 runs 16 residues. Germline loops: CDR1 SGHVS, CDR2 FQNEAQ.

This clone was found once. The rearrangement uses TRBV7-9 and TRBJ2-5, with 7 bases identical to TRBD1. The CDR3 extends over 13 amino acids. After removal of 9 bases from V and 1 base from J, the junction contained 5 bases not matched to a gene. Germline assignment: CDR1 SEHNR and CDR2 FQNEAQ (reference sequence). Here the CDR3 DNA reads TGTGCCAGTTGGGACAGTTCCCAAGAGACCCAGTACTTC. Its translation: CASWDSSQETQYF.

The chain is built from TRBV6-5 and TRBJ1-1; D is unresolved. CDR1 is MNHEY, CDR2 SVGAGI, per germline. V was shortened by 6 bases and J by 1 base, with 12 bases between the two germline ends. The CDR3 length is 14 residues. CDR3 amino acids: CASRFGETNTEAFF. The CDR3 DNA is TGTGCCAGCAGGTTTGGGGAGACGAACACTGAAGCTTTCTTT.

This clone has just one count. V is TRBV6-5 and J is TRBJ2-1; D not resolved. V shed 6 bases and J shed 8 bases, with 11 bases lying between them. In germline, CDR1 is MNHEY, CDR2 SVGAGI. The CDR3 has 12 amino acids. In DNA, the CDR3 is TGTGCCAGCAGGGGCCCGGGCCATGAGCAGTTCTTC. Protein product: CASRGPGHEQFF.

Ten or more counts support this clone. The chain links TRBV28 to TRBJ2-4; the D is unclear. This CDR3 spans 14 amino acids. V was shortened by 2 bases and J by 6 bases, with 11 bases between the two germline ends. Germline V gene sequence: CDR1 MDHEN, CDR2 SYDVKM. The CDR3 region has the DNA TGTGCCAGCAGTTTAGGCGCAGGAATAAACATTCAGTACTTC. Translation gives CASSLGAGINIQYF.

The rearrangement uses TRBV7-2 and TRBJ2-3; a weak D match, TRBD1 (6 bases). CDR3 size: 15 residues. Germline assignment: CDR1 SGHTA and CDR2 FQGNSA. Between the trimmed V and J ends, which lost 5 bases and 2 bases, there was a span of 14 bases. The CDR3 bases are TGTGCCAGCAGCCAAAGTCAGGGGCACACAGATACGCAGTATTTT. Amino acids: CASSQSQGHTDTQYF.

This clone was counted a few times. The chain combines TRBV5-5 with TRBJ1-3, with 9 bases lining up with TRBD1. The CDR3 has 16 amino acids. Germline V gives CDR1 SGHKS, CDR2 YYEKEE (reference sequence). V lost 1 base to trimming and J lost 2 bases; unmatched junction nucleotides: 4. CDR3 DNA sequence: TGTGCCAGCAGCTTGCAGGGACAGGGACCTGGAAACACCATATATTTT. It is translated as CASSLQGQGPGNTIYF. The variable domain in full, with the rest retrieved from reference TRBV5-5 and TRBJ1-3, is DAGVTQSPTHLIKTRGQQVTLRCSPISGHKSVSWYQQVLGQGPQFIFQYYEKEERGRGNFPDRFSARQFPNYSSELNVNALLLGDSALYLCASSLQGQGPGNTIYFGEGSWLTVV.

The chain combines TRBV4-1 with TRBJ1-2; 7 positions match TRBD1. Germline trimming cut 3 bases from V and 7 bases from J; bases unmatched to any gene: 14. The CDR3 spans 16 residues. Germline-derived CDR1 and CDR2 are MGHRA and YSYEKL. The CDR3, as DNA: TGCGCCAGCAGCCAGGCTGACGAGGACAGGCCCCTTGGCTACACCTTC. Its translation is CASSQADEDRPLGYTF.